Sequencing of this TCR beta chain was carried out in a study of blood T cell repertoires in COVID-19. The table came from immunoSEQ multiplex PCR; TCRdb's copy has only in-frame clones and leaves some out. In the table there are approximately 390,000 clones, around 90% of which are singletons. The CDR3 sequence is 14 residues long. V gave up 6 bases and J gave up 4 bases, with 15 bases separating them. Germline lookup yields CDR1 LGHDT and CDR2 YNNKEL (reference sequence). The chain uses TRBV3-1 (or the pseudogene TRBV3-2) and TRBJ1-1; possible D gene TRBD1, 5 bases. The sample was peripheral blood. This sequence originates from a man aged 18 to 35 with active or convalescent COVID-19. The CDR3 is CASSPTRVVTEAFF. CDR3 in DNA: TGTGCCAGCAGTCCTACCAGGGTTGTCACTGAAGCTTTCTTT.